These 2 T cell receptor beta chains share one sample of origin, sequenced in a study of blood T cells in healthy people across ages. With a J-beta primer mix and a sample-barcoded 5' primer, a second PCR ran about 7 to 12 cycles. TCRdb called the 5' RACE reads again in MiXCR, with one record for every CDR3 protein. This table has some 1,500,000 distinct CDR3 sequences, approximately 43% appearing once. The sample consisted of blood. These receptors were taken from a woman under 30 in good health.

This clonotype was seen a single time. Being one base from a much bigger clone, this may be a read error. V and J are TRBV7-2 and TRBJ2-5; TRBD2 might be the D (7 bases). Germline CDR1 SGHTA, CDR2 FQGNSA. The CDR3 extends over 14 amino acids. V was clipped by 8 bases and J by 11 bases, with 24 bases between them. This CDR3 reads CASGSGTTTAEQYF. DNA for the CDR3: TGTGCCAGCGGAAGCGGGACAACCACGGCTGAGCAGTACTTC.

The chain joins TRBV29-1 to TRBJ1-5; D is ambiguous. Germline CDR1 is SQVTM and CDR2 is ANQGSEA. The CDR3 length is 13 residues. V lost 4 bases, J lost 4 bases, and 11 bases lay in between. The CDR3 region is CSVARSPNQPQHF. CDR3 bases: TGCAGCGTTGCGCGGTCACCTAATCAGCCCCAGCATTTT. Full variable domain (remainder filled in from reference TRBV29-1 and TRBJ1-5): SAVISQKPSRDICQRGTSLTIQCQVDSQVTMMFWYRQQPGQSLTLIATANQGSEATYESGFVIDKFPISRPNLTFSTLTVSNMSPEDSSIYLCSVARSPNQPQHFGDGTRLSIL.